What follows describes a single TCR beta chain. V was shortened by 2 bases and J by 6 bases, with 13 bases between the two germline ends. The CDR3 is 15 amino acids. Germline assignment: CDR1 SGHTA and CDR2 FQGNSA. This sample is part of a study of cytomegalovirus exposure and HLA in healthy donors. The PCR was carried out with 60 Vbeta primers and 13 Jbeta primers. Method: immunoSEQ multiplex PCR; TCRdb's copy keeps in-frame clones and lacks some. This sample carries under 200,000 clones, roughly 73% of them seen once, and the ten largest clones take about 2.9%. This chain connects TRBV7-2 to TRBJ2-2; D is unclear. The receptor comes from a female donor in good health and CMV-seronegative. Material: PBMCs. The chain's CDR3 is CASSLSRSTAGELFF. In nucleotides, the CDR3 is TGTGCCAGCAGCTTATCGAGGTCGACCGCCGGGGAGCTGTTTTTT.